The rows below give T cell receptor beta chains drawn from one sample of a study of CD8 T cells in ankylosing spondylitis. MiXCR, run by TCRdb on the 5' RACE reads, gives a single entry per CDR3 protein. The table lists hundreds of thousands of distinct CDR3 sequences, 12% of them singletons, with roughly 0.51% in the top ten. The sequenced sample consisted of blood, either unsorted or a sorted T cell fraction (not recorded which). The receptors shown here come from a male donor with ankylosing spondylitis. CDR3s leave out the opening cysteine and the closing phenylalanine or tryptophan. D genes are given only for firm matches.

TRBV29-1,.,SVGPLSGGTEAF
TRBV4-2,.,ASSQQGPIREQY
TRBV5-1,.,ASSLERQATDEQY
TRBV14,.,ASSGELNTEAF
TRBV20-1,TRBD2,SARSRTSGSTDTQY
TRBV6-1,TRBD1,ASRADRGVRTEAF
TRBV29-1,TRBD2,SVASGGATTADTQY
TRBV7-9,TRBD1,ASSLGQGLEQY
TRBV20-1,TRBD2,SASVAGVTDTQY
TRBV20-1,.,SASSNPGAYEQY
TRBV4-2,TRBD1,ASNPDRGTGELF
TRBV7-3,.,ASSLLGNTGELF
TRBV18,.,ASSPPSYEQY
TRBV29-1,TRBD1,SVDRDRASTDTQY
TRBV20-1,TRBD2,CARGLAGGGSTDTQY
TRBV20-1,TRBD1,SASGQGAGAYEQY
TRBV29-1,.,SVERSTDTQY
TRBV27,TRBD1,ASSPSRAGGTDTQY
TRBV20-1,TRBD1,SARDPGGGYT
TRBV5-6,.,GSSFQAVTEAF
TRBV6-1,.,ASSRSGTGDTDTQY
TRBV6-5,.,ASSFTGQLSSYNSPLH
TRBV7-2,.,ASSLVGMGEQY
TRBV15,.,ATTGGRGRTQY
TRBV6-5,TRBD1,ASSYGTGGDEQF
TRBV5-1,.,ASSPSWGDYGYT